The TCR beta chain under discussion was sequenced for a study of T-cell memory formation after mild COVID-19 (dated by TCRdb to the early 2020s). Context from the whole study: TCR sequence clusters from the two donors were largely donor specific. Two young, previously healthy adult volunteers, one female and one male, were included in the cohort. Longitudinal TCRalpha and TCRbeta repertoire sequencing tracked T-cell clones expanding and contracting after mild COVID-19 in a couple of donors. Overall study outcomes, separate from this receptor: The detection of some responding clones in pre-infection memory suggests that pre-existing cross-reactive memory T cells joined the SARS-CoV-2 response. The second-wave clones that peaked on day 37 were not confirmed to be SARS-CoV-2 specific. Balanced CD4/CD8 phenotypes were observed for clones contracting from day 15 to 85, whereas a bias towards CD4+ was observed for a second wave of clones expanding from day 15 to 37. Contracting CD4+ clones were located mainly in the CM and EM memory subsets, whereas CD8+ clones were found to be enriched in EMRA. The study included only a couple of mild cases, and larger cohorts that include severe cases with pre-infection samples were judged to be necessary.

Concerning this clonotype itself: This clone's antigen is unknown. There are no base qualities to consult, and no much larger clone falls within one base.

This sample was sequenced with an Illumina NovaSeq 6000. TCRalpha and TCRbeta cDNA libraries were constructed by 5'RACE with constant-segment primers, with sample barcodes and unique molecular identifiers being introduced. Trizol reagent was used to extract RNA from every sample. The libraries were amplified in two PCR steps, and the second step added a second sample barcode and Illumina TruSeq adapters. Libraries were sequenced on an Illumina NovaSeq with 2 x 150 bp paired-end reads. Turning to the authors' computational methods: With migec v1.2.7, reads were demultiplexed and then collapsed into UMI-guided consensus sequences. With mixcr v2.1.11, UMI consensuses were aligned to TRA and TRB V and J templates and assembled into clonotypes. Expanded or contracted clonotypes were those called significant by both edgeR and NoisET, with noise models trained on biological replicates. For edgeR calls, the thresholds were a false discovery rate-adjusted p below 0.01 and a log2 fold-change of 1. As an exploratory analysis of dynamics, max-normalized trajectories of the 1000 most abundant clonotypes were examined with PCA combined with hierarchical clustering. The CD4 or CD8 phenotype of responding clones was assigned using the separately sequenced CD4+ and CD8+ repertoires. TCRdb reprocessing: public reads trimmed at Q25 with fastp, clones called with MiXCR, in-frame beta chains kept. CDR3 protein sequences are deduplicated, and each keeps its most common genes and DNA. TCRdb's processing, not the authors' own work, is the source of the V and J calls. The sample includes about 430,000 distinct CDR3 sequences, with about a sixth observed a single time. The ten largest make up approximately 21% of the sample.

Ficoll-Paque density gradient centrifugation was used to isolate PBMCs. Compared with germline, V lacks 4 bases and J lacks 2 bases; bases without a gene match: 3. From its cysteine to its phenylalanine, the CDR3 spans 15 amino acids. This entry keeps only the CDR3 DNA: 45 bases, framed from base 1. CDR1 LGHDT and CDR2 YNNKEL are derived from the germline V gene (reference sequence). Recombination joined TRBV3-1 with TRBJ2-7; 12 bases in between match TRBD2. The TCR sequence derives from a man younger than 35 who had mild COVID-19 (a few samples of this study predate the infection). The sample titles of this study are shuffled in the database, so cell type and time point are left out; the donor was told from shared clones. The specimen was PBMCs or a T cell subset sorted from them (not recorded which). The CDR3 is CASSPRTSGAYEQYF. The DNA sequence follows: TGTGCCAGCAGCCCCCGGACTAGCGGGGCCTACGAGCAGTACTTC.